The sequence of this T cell receptor beta chain was determined in a study of blood T cell repertoires in COVID-19 (dated by TCRdb to 2020 to 2021). Background for the entire study: Samples covering the acute and convalescent phases of COVID-19 were provided by collaborators in the United States, Italy and Spain. The prospective study material was composed of cDNA or gDNA derived from T cells, B-cell-depleted T cells, or PBMCs. Where available, HLA class I and class II types were taken from metadata supplied by the sample provider and were not determined by assay-based typing. Sample metadata almost always included a de-identified subject ID, COVID-19 status, age in years and sex. The samples were drawn from two sources: the first 160 participants of the ongoing ImmuneRACE study, and 1,000 to 1,500 subjects contributed by 6 global collaborators. Deeply sampled blood TCRbeta repertoires from subjects exposed to, actively infected with, or recovered from COVID-19 were included in the dataset. A freely available public database, intended as a resource for researchers studying the immune response to SARS-CoV-2, is where the repertoires were released.

Details on this clone: Its antigen remains unidentified. No much larger clonotype is one base removed from it; base qualities were not supplied.

TCRbeta CDR3 regions were amplified from genomic DNA using the immunoSEQ Assay, a bias-controlled multiplex PCR. From the authors' description of their analysis: The number of nucleated cells in each sample was estimated by amplification of reference gene primers within the assay. To quantify the absolute abundance of each unique TCRbeta CDR3 rearrangement, sequence reads were collapsed and filtered. Productive Simpson clonality was computed per sample as the square root of Simpson's diversity index over productive rearrangements. The table comes from immuneACCESS by way of TCRdb, which keeps in-frame sequences with V and J called. Part of the clones is missing from these tables; in studies checked, under half for an unresolved V gene and the rest for unknown reasons. V and J calls and clone size are as listed in that table; D and trimming were resolved from the DNA. Present in this sample are 100,000 to 150,000 clones, about 83% of which were seen just once. Clones ranked in the top ten supply under 6% of the sample.

On the study overall, not on this receptor specifically: The quantity of clinical and demographic metadata differed by source and by participant and was supplied without curation.

The collaborating institutions used their own protocols to collect whole blood in K2EDTA tubes. Collaborator samples were shipped for TCRbeta analysis as frozen whole blood, isolated PBMCs, or DNA extracted from either sample type. This receptor was identified in a man aged 80 or over with active or convalescent COVID-19. The sequenced sample was peripheral blood.

The DNA is TGCGCCAGCAGCTTGCGGGACAGGGGTGGCTACACCTTC. The translation is CASSLRDRGGYTF. This chain joins TRBV5-1 to TRBJ1-2, with 10 bases aligning to TRBD1. V has 1 base trimmed and J has 7 bases trimmed; junction bases matching no gene number 1. Taken from the germline V gene, the CDR1 and CDR2 loops are SGHRS and YFSETQ. The CDR3 covers 13 residues, taking in both the cysteine and the phenylalanine. The kept DNA is CDR3 alone, 39 bases in frame from the first base.